The clone carrying this T cell receptor (beta chain) was seen a handful of times. The antigen remains undetermined. This sample was taken from a study of regulatory T cells in long-lasting Graves disease. Study outcomes and limitations: Newly diagnosed patients shared approximately 1,000 public clonotypes; persistent patients shared 2,500 to 3,000. Compared with new cases, persistent Graves' patients showed reduced TCR diversity.

Sequencing libraries for TCR beta were prepared with iRepertoire HTBI primers and Arm-PCR of CDR3 regions. TCRdb re-derived calls from the multiplex PCR reads in MiXCR, one entry per CDR3 protein. Of hundreds of thousands of distinct CDR3 sequences in the sample, 16% were seen once. The CDR3 has 14 amino acids. Germline V gene data show CDR1 as LNHDA and CDR2 as SQIVND (reference sequence). The ends lost 2 bases at V and 7 bases at J; junction bases unmatched: 3. Time point given: newly diagnosed GD, antithyroid drugs for less than 3 months. The authors made the TCR library using RNA they extracted from PBMCs. This sample was shared with a second study, whose subject was T cells in Graves' hyperthyroidism and ophthalmopathy.

This rearrangement joins TRBV19 to TRBJ2-2; 8 nucleotides agree with TRBD1. This TCR was sampled from a woman younger than 45 with Graves disease. The specimen comprised peripheral blood mononuclear cells (PBMCs), sampled at new diagnosis, from a patient treated with antithyroid drugs. CDR3 DNA: TGTGCCAGTAGTATACAGGGGGCGGGCGGGGAGCTGTTTTTT. Its translation is CASSIQGAGGELFF. Full variable domain (rest looked up from reference TRBV19 and TRBJ2-2): DGGITQSPKYLFRKEGQNVTLSCEQNLNHDAMYWYRQDPGQGLRLIYYSQIVNDFQKGDIAEGYSVSREKKESFPLTVTSAQKNPTAFYLCASSIQGAGGELFFGEGSRLTVL.